This T cell receptor beta chain comes out of a study of T cell changes during pregnancy in multiple sclerosis. Assay used: immunoSEQ multiplex PCR; TCRdb lists only in-frame clones, some missing. The sample lists more than 50,000 clones; around 90% were seen once. With 4 bases clipped from V and 7 bases from J, the junction kept 15 bases outside the gene matches. The CDR3 covers 18 residues. CDR1 is SGDLS and CDR2 is YYNGEE in the germline V gene. The V and J genes are TRBV9 and TRBJ2-2; 11 nucleotides match TRBD1. The sample was CD4+ T cells from peripheral blood mononuclear cells, taken after pregnancy. This sequence was found in a female donor in good health, enrolled as a control in a pregnancy study. CDR3: CASSRGTGGLYSGGELFF. Here the CDR3 DNA reads TGTGCCAGCAGCAGGGGGACAGGGGGTTTATATTCTGGCGGGGAGCTGTTTTTT.